The rows below give T cell receptor beta chains drawn from one sample of a study of blood T cell repertoires in COVID-19. Repertoires were generated with immunoSEQ multiplex PCR, while TCRdb's copy carries only in-frame clones and drops some. Of fewer than 200,000 clones listed, 88% are singletons. The sequenced sample was peripheral blood. The receptors originated from a man in his 60s with acute or convalescent COVID-19. The CDR3 runs from the conserved cysteine through the conserved F or W. A D gene is named only where the DNA matches it firmly. Size values are once, few and many counts, or a class for expanded clones, and some rows have none.

cdr3_length: 17; clone_size: NA; d_call: TRBD2; j_call: TRBJ2-3; v_call: TRBV19; cdr3_aa: CASSMRGTSGSTDTQYF; cdr3_nt: TGTGCCAGTAGTATGAGGGGGACTAGCGGATCCACAGATACGCAGTATTTT
cdr3_length: 14; clone_size: NA; d_call: NA; j_call: TRBJ1-1; v_call: TRBV6-6; cdr3_aa: CASSYGRARTEAFF; cdr3_nt: TGTGCCAGCAGTTACGGGCGGGCAAGGACTGAAGCTTTCTTT
cdr3_length: 14; clone_size: NA; d_call: TRBD1; j_call: TRBJ2-4; v_call: TRBV7-2; cdr3_aa: CASSLEGQGGIQYF; cdr3_nt: TGTGCCAGCAGCTTAGAGGGACAGGGGGGGATTCAGTACTTC
cdr3_length: 16; clone_size: NA; d_call: TRBD2; j_call: TRBJ2-3; v_call: TRBV29-1; cdr3_aa: CSVIHRTSGATDTQYF; cdr3_nt: TGCAGCGTCATCCATCGGACTAGTGGGGCCACAGATACGCAGTATTTT
cdr3_length: 14; clone_size: NA; d_call: NA; j_call: TRBJ2-5; v_call: TRBV19; cdr3_aa: CASSKTQGRETQYF; cdr3_nt: TGTGCCAGTAGTAAAACTCAGGGTCGAGAGACCCAGTACTTC
cdr3_length: 15; clone_size: once; d_call: TRBD1; j_call: TRBJ1-1; v_call: TRBV19; cdr3_aa: CASSTRGRGSSEAFF; cdr3_nt: TGTGCCAGTAGTACCAGAGGCAGGGGGTCCTCTGAAGCTTTCTTT
cdr3_length: 17; clone_size: once; d_call: TRBD2; j_call: TRBJ2-3; v_call: TRBV4-1; cdr3_aa: CASSNAGGGGFTDTQYF; cdr3_nt: TGCGCCAGCAGCAATGCCGGCGGGGGGGGCTTCACAGATACGCAGTATTTT
cdr3_length: 15; clone_size: NA; d_call: TRBD1; j_call: TRBJ2-2; v_call: TRBV15; cdr3_aa: CATSLRTGGSGELFF; cdr3_nt: TGTGCCACCAGCCTGAGGACAGGGGGCTCCGGGGAGCTGTTTTTT
cdr3_length: 15; clone_size: NA; d_call: NA; j_call: TRBJ1-1; v_call: TRBV7-9; cdr3_aa: CASSSGAAENTEAFF; cdr3_nt: TGTGCCAGCAGCTCAGGGGCGGCCGAGAACACTGAAGCTTTCTTT
cdr3_length: 16; clone_size: NA; d_call: NA; j_call: TRBJ2-2; v_call: TRBV5-1; cdr3_aa: CASSPTSGDIVGELFF; cdr3_nt: TGCGCCAGCAGCCCGACGTCGGGGGATATAGTCGGGGAGCTGTTTTTT
cdr3_length: 14; clone_size: NA; d_call: NA; j_call: TRBJ1-1; v_call: TRBV9; cdr3_aa: CASSPLGASTEAFF; cdr3_nt: TGTGCCAGCAGCCCCTTGGGGGCTAGCACTGAAGCTTTCTTT
cdr3_length: 11; clone_size: NA; d_call: NA; j_call: TRBJ1-2; v_call: TRBV29-1; cdr3_aa: CSVLWANGYTF; cdr3_nt: TGCAGCGTTCTGTGGGCGAATGGCTACACCTTC
cdr3_length: 12; clone_size: NA; d_call: TRBD2; j_call: TRBJ2-3; v_call: TRBV3-1/TRBV3-2; cdr3_aa: CASRPKRGGVYF; cdr3_nt: TGTGCCAGCAGACCCAAGCGGGGGGGCGTGTATTTT
cdr3_length: 14; clone_size: NA; d_call: TRBD1; j_call: TRBJ2-2; v_call: TRBV10-3; cdr3_aa: CAIRRDRDTGELFF; cdr3_nt: TGTGCCATCCGCCGGGACAGAGACACCGGGGAGCTGTTTTTT
cdr3_length: 16; clone_size: few; d_call: NA; j_call: TRBJ1-2; v_call: TRBV5-1; cdr3_aa: CASSPLPAALSYGYTF; cdr3_nt: TGCGCCAGCAGCCCCCTCCCCGCGGCTCTCAGCTATGGCTACACCTTC
cdr3_length: 12; clone_size: NA; d_call: NA; j_call: TRBJ1-1; v_call: TRBV5-4; cdr3_aa: CASSLDRYEAFF; cdr3_nt: TGTGCCAGCAGCTTGGACAGGTATGAAGCTTTCTTT
cdr3_length: 15; clone_size: once; d_call: NA; j_call: TRBJ1-5; v_call: TRBV10-3; cdr3_aa: CAISESGRVDQPQHF; cdr3_nt: TGTGCCATCAGTGAGTCGGGCAGGGTAGATCAGCCCCAGCATTTT
cdr3_length: 14; clone_size: NA; d_call: NA; j_call: TRBJ2-1; v_call: TRBV6-6; cdr3_aa: CASSYPSSYNEQFF; cdr3_nt: TGTGCCAGCAGTTACCCGAGCTCCTACAATGAGCAGTTCTTC
cdr3_length: 15; clone_size: NA; d_call: NA; j_call: TRBJ2-7; v_call: TRBV9; cdr3_aa: CASSVGTTQGPEQYF; cdr3_nt: TGTGCCAGCAGCGTAGGGACGACACAGGGACCCGAGCAGTACTTC
cdr3_length: 13; clone_size: few; d_call: NA; j_call: TRBJ1-1; v_call: TRBV27; cdr3_aa: CASSPGPYTEAFF; cdr3_nt: TGTGCCAGCAGCCCGGGTCCTTACACTGAAGCTTTCTTT